The entry below gives a single TCR beta chain sequence along with its context. The data were taken from a study of blood T cell repertoires in COVID-19. V shed 6 bases and J 2 bases; nucleotides not matched to a gene: 4. The CDR3 length is 15 residues. Germline V gene data show CDR1 as LGHNT and CDR2 as FRNRAP. The assay was immunoSEQ multiplex PCR, and TCRdb's table has in-frame clones only and misses some. This table has around 200,000 clones, more than 80% appearing once. J is TRBJ2-1 and V is TRBV12-5, with 10 bases lining up with TRBD1. The clonotype originates from a human donor in a cohort sampled during active COVID-19. The sample consisted of peripheral blood. The CDR3 DNA reads TGTGCTAGTGGCCCCGGGACAGGGGCCTACAATGAGCAGTTCTTC. Encoded protein: CASGPGTGAYNEQFF.